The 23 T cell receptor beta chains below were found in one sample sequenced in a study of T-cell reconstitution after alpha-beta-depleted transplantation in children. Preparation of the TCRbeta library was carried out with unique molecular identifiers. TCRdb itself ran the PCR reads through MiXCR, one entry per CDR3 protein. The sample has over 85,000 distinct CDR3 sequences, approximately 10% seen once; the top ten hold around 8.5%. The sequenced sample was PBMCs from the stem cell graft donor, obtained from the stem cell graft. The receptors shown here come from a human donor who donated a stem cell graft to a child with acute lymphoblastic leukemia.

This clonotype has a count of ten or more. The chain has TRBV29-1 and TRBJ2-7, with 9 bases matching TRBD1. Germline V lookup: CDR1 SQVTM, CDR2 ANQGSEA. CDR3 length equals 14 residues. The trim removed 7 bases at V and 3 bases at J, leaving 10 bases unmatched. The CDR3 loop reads CSAGGQGPLYEQYF. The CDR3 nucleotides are TGCAGCGCCGGAGGACAGGGGCCCCTCTACGAGCAGTACTTC.

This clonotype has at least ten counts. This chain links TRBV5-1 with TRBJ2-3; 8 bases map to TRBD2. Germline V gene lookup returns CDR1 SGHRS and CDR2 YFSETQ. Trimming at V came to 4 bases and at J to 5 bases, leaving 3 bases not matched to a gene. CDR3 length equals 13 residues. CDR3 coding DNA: TGCGCCAGCAGCGAGCGGGAGAGAGATACGCAGTATTTT. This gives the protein CASSERERDTQYF.

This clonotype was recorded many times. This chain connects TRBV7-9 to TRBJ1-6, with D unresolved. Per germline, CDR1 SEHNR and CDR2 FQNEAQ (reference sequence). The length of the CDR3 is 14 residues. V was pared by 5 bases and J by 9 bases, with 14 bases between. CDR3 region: CASSTPAQSSPLHF. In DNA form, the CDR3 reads TGTGCCAGCAGCACCCCGGCCCAGAGTTCACCCCTCCACTTT.

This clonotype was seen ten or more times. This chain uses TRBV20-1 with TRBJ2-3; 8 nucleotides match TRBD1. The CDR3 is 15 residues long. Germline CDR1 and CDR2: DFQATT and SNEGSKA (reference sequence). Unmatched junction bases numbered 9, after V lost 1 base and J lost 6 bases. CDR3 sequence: CSARARTGRTDTQYF. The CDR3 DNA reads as TGCAGTGCTAGAGCCAGGACAGGGCGAACTGATACGCAGTATTTT.

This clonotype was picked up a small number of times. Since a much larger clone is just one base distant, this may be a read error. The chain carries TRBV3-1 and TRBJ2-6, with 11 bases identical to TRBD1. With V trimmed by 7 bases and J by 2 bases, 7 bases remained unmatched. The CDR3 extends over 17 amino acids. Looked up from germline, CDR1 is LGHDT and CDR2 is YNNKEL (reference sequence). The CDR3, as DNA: TGTGCCAGCACCTACCGGACAGGGGGCACTGGGGCCAACGTCCTGACTTTC. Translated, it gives CASTYRTGGTGANVLTF.

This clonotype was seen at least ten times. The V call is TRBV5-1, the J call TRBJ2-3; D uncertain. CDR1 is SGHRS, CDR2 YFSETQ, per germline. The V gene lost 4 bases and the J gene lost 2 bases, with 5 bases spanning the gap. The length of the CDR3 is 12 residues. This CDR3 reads CASSKNTDTQYF. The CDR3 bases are TGCGCCAGCAGCAAAAACACAGATACGCAGTATTTT.

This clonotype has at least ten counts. The CDR3 sequence: CASSLVMQGADTGELFF. CDR3 bases: TGCGCCAGCAGCTTGGTTATGCAGGGGGCTGACACCGGGGAGCTGTTTTTT. The chain employs TRBV5-1 and TRBJ2-2, with 8 bases aligning to TRBD1. The V and J ends lost 0 bases and 3 bases, in that order; junction bases with no gene match: 7. This CDR3 is built from 17 residues. Germline V gene lookup returns CDR1 SGHRS and CDR2 YFSETQ.

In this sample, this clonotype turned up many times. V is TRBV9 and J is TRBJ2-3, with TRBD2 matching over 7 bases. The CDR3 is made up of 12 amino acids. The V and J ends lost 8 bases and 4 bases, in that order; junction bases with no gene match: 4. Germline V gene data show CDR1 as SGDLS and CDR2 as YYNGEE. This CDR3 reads CAREGRADTQYF. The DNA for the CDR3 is TGTGCCAGGGAGGGGAGGGCAGATACGCAGTATTTT. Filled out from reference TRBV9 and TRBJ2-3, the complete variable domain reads DSGVTQTPKHLITATGQRVTLRCSPRSGDLSVYWYQQSLDQGLQFLIQYYNGEERAKGNILERFSAQQFPDLHSELNLSSLELGDSALYFCAREGRADTQYFGPGTRLTVL.

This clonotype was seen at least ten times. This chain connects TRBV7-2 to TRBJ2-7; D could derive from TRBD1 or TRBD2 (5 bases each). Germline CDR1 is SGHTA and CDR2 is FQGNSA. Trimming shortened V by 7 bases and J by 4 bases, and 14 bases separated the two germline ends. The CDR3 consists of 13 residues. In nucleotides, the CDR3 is TGTGCCAGCACGAGCTCGAGGGGATACGAGCAGTACTTC. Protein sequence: CASTSSRGYEQYF.

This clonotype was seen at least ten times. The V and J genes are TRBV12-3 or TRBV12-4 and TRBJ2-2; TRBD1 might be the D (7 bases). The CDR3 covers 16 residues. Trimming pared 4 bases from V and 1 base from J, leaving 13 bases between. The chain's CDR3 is CASSSRQGGNTGELFF. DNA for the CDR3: TGTGCCAGCAGTTCAAGACAGGGAGGGAACACCGGGGAGCTGTTTTTT.

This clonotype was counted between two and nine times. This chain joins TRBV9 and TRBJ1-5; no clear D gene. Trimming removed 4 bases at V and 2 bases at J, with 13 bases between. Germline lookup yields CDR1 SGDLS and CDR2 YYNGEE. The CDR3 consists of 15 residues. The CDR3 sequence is CASSHDAGRNQPQHF. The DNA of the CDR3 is TGTGCCAGCAGCCACGACGCGGGCCGCAATCAGCCCCAGCATTTT.

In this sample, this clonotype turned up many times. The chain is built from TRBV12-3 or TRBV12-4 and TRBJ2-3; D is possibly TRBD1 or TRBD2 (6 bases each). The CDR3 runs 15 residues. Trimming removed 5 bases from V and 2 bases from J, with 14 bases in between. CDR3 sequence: CASSLIGGPTDTQYF. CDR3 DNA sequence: TGTGCCAGCAGTCTCATAGGGGGGCCCACAGATACGCAGTATTTT.

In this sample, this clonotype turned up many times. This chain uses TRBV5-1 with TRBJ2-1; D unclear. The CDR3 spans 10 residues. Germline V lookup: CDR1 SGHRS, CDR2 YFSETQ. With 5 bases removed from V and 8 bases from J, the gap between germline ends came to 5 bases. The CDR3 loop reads CASSSDEQFF. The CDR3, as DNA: TGCGCCAGCAGTAGTGATGAGCAGTTCTTC.

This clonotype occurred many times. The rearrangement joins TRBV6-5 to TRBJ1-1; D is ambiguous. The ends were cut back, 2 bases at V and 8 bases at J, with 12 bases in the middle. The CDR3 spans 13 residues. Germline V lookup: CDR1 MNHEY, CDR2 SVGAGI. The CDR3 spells CASSYTGVVEAFF. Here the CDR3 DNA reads TGTGCCAGCAGTTACACCGGAGTCGTCGAAGCTTTCTTT.

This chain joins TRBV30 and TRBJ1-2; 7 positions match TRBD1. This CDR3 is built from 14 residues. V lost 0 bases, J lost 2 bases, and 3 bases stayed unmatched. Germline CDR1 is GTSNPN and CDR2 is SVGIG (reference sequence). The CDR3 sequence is CAWSVPGQNYGYTF. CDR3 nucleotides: TGTGCCTGGAGTGTACCGGGACAGAACTATGGCTACACCTTC.

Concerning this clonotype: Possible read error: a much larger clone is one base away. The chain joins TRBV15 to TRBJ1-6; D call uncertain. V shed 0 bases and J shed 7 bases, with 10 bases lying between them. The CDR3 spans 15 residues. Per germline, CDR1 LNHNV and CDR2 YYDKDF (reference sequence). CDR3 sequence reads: CATSRDIVPNSPLHF. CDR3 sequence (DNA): TGTGCCACCAGCAGAGATATTGTACCGAATTCACCCCTCCACTTT.

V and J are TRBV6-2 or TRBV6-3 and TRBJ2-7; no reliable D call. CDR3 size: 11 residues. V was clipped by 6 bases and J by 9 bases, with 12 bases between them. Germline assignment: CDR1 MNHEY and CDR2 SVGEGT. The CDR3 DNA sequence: TGTGCCAGCAGCTCCCCCGAGGTGCAGTACTTC. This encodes CASSSPEVQYF.

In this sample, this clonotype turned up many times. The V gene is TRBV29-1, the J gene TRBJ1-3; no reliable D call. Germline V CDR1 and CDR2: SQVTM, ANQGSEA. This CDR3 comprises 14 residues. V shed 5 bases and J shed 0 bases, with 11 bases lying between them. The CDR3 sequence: CSVLDFFSGNTIYF. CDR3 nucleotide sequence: TGCAGCGTTCTCGACTTCTTCTCTGGAAACACCATATATTTT.

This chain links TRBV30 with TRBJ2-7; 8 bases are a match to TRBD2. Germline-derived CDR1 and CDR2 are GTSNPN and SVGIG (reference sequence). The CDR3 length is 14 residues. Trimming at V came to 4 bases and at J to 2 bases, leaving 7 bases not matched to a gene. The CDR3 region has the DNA TGTGCCTGGATAGGTAGCGGGGTGACCTACGAGCAGTACTTC. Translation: CAWIGSGVTYEQYF.

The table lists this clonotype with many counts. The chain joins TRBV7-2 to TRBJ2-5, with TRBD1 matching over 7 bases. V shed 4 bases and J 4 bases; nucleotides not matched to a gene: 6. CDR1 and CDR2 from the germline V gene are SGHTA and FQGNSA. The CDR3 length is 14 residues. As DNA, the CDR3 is TGTGCCAGCAGCTCCAACAGGGGAAGAGAGACCCAGTACTTC. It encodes CASSSNRGRETQYF.

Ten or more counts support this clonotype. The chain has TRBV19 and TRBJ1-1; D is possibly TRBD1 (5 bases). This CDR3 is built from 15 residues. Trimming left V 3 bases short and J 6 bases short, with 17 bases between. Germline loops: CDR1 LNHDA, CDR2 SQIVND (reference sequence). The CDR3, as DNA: TGTGCCAGTAGTATCGGTTCAGGGATTCGGGCTGAAGCTTTCTTT. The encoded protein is CASSIGSGIRAEAFF. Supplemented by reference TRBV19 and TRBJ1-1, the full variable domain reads DGGITQSPKYLFRKEGQNVTLSCEQNLNHDAMYWYRQDPGQGLRLIYYSQIVNDFQKGDIAEGYSVSREKKESFPLTVTSAQKNPTAFYLCASSIGSGIRAEAFFGQGTRLTVV.

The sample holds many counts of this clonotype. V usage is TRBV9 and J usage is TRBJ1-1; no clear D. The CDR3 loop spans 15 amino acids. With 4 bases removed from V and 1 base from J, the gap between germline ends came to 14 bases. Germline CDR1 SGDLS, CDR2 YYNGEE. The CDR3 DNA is TGTGCCAGCAGCAACCCGGGAGAACCGAACACTGAAGCTTTCTTT. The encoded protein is CASSNPGEPNTEAFF. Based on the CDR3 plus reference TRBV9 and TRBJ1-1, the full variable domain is DSGVTQTPKHLITATGQRVTLRCSPRSGDLSVYWYQQSLDQGLQFLIQYYNGEERAKGNILERFSAQQFPDLHSELNLSSLELGDSALYFCASSNPGEPNTEAFFGQGTRLTVV.

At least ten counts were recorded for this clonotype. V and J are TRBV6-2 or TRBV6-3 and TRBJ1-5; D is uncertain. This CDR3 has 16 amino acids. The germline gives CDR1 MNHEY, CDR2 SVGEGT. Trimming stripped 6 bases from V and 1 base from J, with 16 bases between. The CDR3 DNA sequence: TGTGCCAGCAGCCCCGGCCAGCGTGGGAGCAATCAGCCCCAGCATTTT. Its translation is CASSPGQRGSNQPQHF.